This TCR beta chain was identified in a study of cytomegalovirus exposure and HLA in healthy donors. Study conclusions and caveats: Presence/absence analyses assumed roughly uniform sequencing depth across donors.

Comments on this clone: Its target is not known.

Germline V gives CDR1 MNHNS, CDR2 SASEGT. The CDR3 contains 13 residues. Trimming pared 4 bases from V and 7 bases from J, leaving 13 bases between. Primers included in the PCR were 60 Vbeta and 13 Jbeta primers. Method: immunoSEQ multiplex PCR; TCRdb's copy keeps in-frame clones and lacks some. The table includes over 80,000 clones, around 74% detected once. The chain is built from TRBV6-1 and TRBJ1-2; D remains ambiguous. The specimen sequenced was PBMCs. The clonotype was recovered from a female donor in good health and CMV-seropositive. The DNA of the CDR3 is TGTGCCAGCAGTGTTGAACCCCCGAGTGGCTACACCTTC. Protein sequence: CASSVEPPSGYTF.